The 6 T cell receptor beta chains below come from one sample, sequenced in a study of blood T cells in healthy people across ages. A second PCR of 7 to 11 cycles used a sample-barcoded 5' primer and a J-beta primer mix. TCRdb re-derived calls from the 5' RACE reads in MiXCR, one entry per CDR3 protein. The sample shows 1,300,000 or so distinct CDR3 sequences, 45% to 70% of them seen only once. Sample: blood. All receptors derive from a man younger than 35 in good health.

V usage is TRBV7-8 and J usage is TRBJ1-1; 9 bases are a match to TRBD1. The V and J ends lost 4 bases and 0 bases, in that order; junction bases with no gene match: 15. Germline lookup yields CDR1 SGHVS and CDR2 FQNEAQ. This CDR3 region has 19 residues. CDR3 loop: CASSYTYRGTGRVNTEAFF. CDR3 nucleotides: TGTGCCAGCAGCTATACTTACCGAGGGACAGGGCGGGTGAACACTGAAGCTTTCTTT.

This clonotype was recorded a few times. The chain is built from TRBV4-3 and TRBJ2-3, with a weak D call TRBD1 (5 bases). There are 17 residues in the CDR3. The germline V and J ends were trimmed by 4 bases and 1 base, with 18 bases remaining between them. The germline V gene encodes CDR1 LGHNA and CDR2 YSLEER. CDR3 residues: CASSPRQPHRGTDTQYF. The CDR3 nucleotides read TGCGCCAGCAGCCCTAGACAGCCTCATAGGGGCACAGATACGCAGTATTTT.

The chain's CDR3 is CSARVTDRYEQYF. CDR3 DNA: TGCAGTGCTAGGGTAACCGACCGCTACGAGCAGTACTTC. The J gene is TRBJ2-7, the V gene TRBV20-1; D is undetermined. Germline-derived CDR1 and CDR2 are DFQATT and SNEGSKA (reference sequence). There are 13 residues in the CDR3. Trimming pared 3 bases from V and 3 bases from J, leaving 12 bases between.

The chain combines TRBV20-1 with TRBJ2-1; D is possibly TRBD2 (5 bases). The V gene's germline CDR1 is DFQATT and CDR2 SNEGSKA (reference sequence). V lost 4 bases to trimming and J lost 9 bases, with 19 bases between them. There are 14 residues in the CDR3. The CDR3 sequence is CSAKKLGVMGEQFF. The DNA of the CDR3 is TGCAGTGCTAAAAAACTAGGCGTTATGGGTGAGCAGTTCTTC.

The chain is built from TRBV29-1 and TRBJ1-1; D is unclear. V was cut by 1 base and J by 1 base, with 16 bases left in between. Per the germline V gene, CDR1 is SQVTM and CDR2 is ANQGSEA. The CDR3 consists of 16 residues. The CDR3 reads CSVEATPYGRNTEAFF. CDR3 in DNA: TGCAGCGTTGAAGCCACGCCGTATGGCAGGAACACTGAAGCTTTCTTT.

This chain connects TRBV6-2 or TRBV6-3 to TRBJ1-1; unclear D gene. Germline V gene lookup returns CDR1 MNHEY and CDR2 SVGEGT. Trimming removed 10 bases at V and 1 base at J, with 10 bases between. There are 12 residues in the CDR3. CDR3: CATRRGNTEAFF. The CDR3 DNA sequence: TGTGCCACCCGTCGAGGGAACACTGAAGCTTTCTTT.